These 14 T cell receptor beta chains came from one sample sequenced in a study of cytomegalovirus exposure and HLA in healthy donors. The primer mix had 60 Vbeta and 13 Jbeta primers. Generated by immunoSEQ multiplex PCR, the TCRdb table keeps only in-frame clones and is missing some. The repertoire has 150,000 to 170,000 clones, 65% to 75% of them found once; the top ten carry 2.5% to 3%. Sequenced input: PBMCs. The receptors here all came from a man younger than 30 in good health and CMV-seronegative.

V is TRBV5-1 and J is TRBJ1-2; D is possibly TRBD1 (6 bases). This CDR3 region has 15 residues. The V end lost 0 bases, the J end lost 4 bases, and 13 bases lay between the germline ends. CDR1 is SGHRS and CDR2 is YFSETQ in the germline V gene. The CDR3 nucleotides are TGCGCCAGCAGCTTGGTGGCAGGGGCTATCTATGGCTACACCTTC. Protein sequence: CASSLVAGAIYGYTF.

This clone was seen a few times. The chain carries TRBV6-6 and TRBJ2-5; TRBD1 agrees at 8 bases. CDR1 and CDR2 from the germline V gene are MNHNY and SVGAGI (reference sequence). J was trimmed by 3 bases and V by 4 bases; bases with no gene match: 4. This CDR3 has 14 residues. The CDR3 is CASSSRQGKETQYF. In DNA form, the CDR3 reads TGTGCCAGCAGTTCTCGACAGGGGAAAGAGACCCAGTACTTC.

Details on this clone: An end of the junction does not agree with germline; a read error may underlie this. The genes are TRBV2 and TRBJ2-4, with 8 bases that match TRBD1. Germline-derived CDR1 and CDR2 are SNHLY and FYNNEI. The CDR3 has 14 residues. CDR3 DNA: TGTGCCAGCAGTTTTGACAGGGGAAGAAACAGTCAGTACTTC. Translating it yields CASSFDRGRNSQYF.

Here the CDR3 reads CATTRLNYGYTF. In DNA, the CDR3 is TGTGCCACCACCAGGCTTAACTATGGCTACACCTTC. This rearrangement joins TRBV6-5 to TRBJ1-2; no reliable D call. V lost 10 bases and J 1 base, leaving 10 bases between the germline ends. This CDR3 is built from 12 residues. Per the germline V gene, CDR1 is MNHEY and CDR2 is SVGAGI.

This clone was seen a handful of times. The rearrangement links TRBV28 to TRBJ2-2, with TRBD1 as a possible D gene (5 bases). V was cut by 6 bases and J by 4 bases, with 15 bases left in between. The CDR3 is 15 residues long. CDR1 is MDHEN, CDR2 SYDVKM, per germline. The DNA for the CDR3 is TGTGCCAGCAGCCAAGGGGTTGTTGGCACCGGGGAGCTGTTTTTT. Translation gives CASSQGVVGTGELFF.

This chain joins TRBV5-1 and TRBJ1-1; possible D gene TRBD1, 5 bases. V gave up 2 bases and J gave up 4 bases, with 18 bases separating them. The germline V gene has CDR1 SGHRS and CDR2 YFSETQ. The CDR3 is made up of 16 amino acids. The CDR3 is CASSLTTTGPSTEAFF. CDR3 sequence (DNA): TGCGCCAGCAGCTTAACCACAACAGGTCCGAGCACTGAAGCTTTCTTT. Filled out from reference TRBV5-1 and TRBJ1-1, the complete variable domain reads KAGVTQTPRYLIKTRGQQVTLSCSPISGHRSVSWYQQTPGQGLQFLFEYFSETQRNKGNFPGRFSGRQFSNSRSEMNVSTLELGDSALYLCASSLTTTGPSTEAFFGQGTRLTVV.

The rearrangement links TRBV6-5 to TRBJ1-1; 7 bases match TRBD1. CDR3 length equals 15 residues. With 0 bases clipped from V and 10 bases from J, the junction kept 11 bases outside the gene matches. Germline CDR1 MNHEY, CDR2 SVGAGI. DNA of the CDR3: TGTGCCAGCAGTTACTCGAGTAACAGGGGCTTTATAGCTTTCTTT. Translated, it gives CASSYSSNRGFIAFF.

The chain couples TRBV7-9 to TRBJ2-1, with 9 nucleotides matching TRBD1. With 5 bases clipped from V and 7 bases from J, the junction kept 6 bases outside the gene matches. Germline CDR1 is SEHNR and CDR2 is FQNEAQ (reference sequence). The CDR3 consists of 14 residues. The CDR3 DNA sequence: TGTGCCAGCAGCCCGGACAGGGGCTGGAATGAGCAGTTCTTC. Amino acids: CASSPDRGWNEQFF.

The CDR3 loop is CASSTTGSYTEAFF. As DNA, the CDR3 is TGTGCCAGCAGCACGACAGGGTCTTACACTGAAGCTTTCTTT. The chain couples TRBV7-9 to TRBJ1-1; 7 positions agree with TRBD1. J lost 3 bases, V lost 5 bases, and 6 bases had no gene match. The CDR3 totals 14 residues. The germline gives CDR1 SEHNR, CDR2 FQNEAQ (reference sequence). Looking up the rest from reference TRBV7-9 and TRBJ1-1 gives the full variable domain: DTGVSQNPRHKITKRGQNVTFRCDPISEHNRLYWYRQTLGQGPEFLTYFQNEAQLEKSRLLSDRFSAERPKGSFSTLEIQRTEQGDSAMYLCASSTTGSYTEAFFGQGTRLTVV.

DNA of the CDR3: TGCGCCAGCAGCTTGAATGATGGGGACAGCCTGTTTTTT. Residues: CASSLNDGDSLFF. The V call is TRBV5-1, the J call TRBJ1-4, with 7 positions matching TRBD1. V shed 1 base and J 14 bases; nucleotides not matched to a gene: 8. The CDR3 is made up of 13 amino acids. The germline CDR1 and CDR2 sequences are SGHRS and YFSETQ.

This clone was seen only a few times. The chain links TRBV7-2 to TRBJ1-1, with 7 bases matching TRBD1. This CDR3 is 14 amino acids long. V gave up 4 bases and J gave up 0 bases; unmatched junction bases: 2. CDR1 is SGHTA and CDR2 is FQGNSA in the germline V gene. CDR3 in DNA: TGTGCCAGCAGCTCCGGACAGGTGAACACTGAAGCTTTCTTT. This encodes CASSSGQVNTEAFF.

The rearrangement links TRBV7-2 to TRBJ2-1; D is perhaps TRBD2 (6 bases). CDR1 is SGHTA and CDR2 is FQGNSA in the germline V gene. The CDR3 covers 13 residues. The V end lost 2 bases, the J end lost 7 bases, and 9 bases lay between the germline ends. CDR3 region: CASSLTRGNEQFF. The CDR3 region has the DNA TGTGCCAGCAGCTTAACCCGGGGGAATGAGCAGTTCTTC.

In DNA, the CDR3 is TGTGCCAGCAGCCCGCCCCCAAACCAGGACAGGGGGATCTACGAGCAGTACTTC. The encoded protein is CASSPPPNQDRGIYEQYF. The chain recombines TRBV9 with TRBJ2-7; 10 bases fit TRBD1. The CDR3 runs to 18 residues. The trim removed 4 bases at V and 3 bases at J, leaving 16 bases unmatched. Per germline, CDR1 SGDLS and CDR2 YYNGEE.

The genes are TRBV6-5 and TRBJ1-2; TRBD1 might be the D (5 bases). Per the germline V gene, CDR1 is MNHEY and CDR2 is SVGAGI. The CDR3 has 15 amino acids. The germline V and J ends were trimmed by 8 bases and 5 bases, with 21 bases remaining between them. CDR3 sequence reads: CASRPGGGGRYGYTF. The CDR3 bases are TGTGCCAGCCGTCCCGGGGGGGGTGGAAGGTATGGCTACACCTTC.